Here is one T cell receptor (beta chain) with its context. 60 Vbeta and 13 Jbeta primers were used in PCR. Repertoires were generated with immunoSEQ multiplex PCR, while TCRdb's copy carries only in-frame clones and drops some. Of 55,000 to 75,000 clones listed, around 72% are singletons. Trimming took 3 bases from V and 11 from J, leaving 10 bases between them. Germline lookup yields CDR1 SNHLY and CDR2 FYNNEI. The CDR3 runs 11 residues. These data originate in a study of cytomegalovirus exposure and HLA in healthy donors. The sequenced material came from PBMCs. The receptor was derived from a woman aged 25 to 39 in good health and CMV-seropositive. The V gene is TRBV2, the J gene TRBJ1-1; no definite D call. The CDR3 nucleotides read TGTGCCAGCAGTGACGGGTCCGCGGCTTTCTTT. As protein: CASSDGSAAFF.